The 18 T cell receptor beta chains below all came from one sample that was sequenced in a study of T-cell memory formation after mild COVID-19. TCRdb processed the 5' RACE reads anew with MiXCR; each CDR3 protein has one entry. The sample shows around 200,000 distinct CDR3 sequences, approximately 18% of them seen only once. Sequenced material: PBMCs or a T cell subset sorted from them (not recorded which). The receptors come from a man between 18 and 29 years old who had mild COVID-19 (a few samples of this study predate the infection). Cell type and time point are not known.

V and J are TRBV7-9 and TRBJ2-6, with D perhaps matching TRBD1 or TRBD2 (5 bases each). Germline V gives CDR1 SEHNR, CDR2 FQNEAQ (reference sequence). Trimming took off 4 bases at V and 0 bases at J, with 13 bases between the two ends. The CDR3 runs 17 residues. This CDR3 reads CASSSGRWDSGANVLTF. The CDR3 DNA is TGTGCCAGCAGCTCGGGACGGTGGGACTCTGGGGCCAACGTCCTGACTTTC.

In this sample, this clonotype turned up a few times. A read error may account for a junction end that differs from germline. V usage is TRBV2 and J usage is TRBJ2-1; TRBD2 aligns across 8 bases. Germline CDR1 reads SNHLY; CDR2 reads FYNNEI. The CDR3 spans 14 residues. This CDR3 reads CASSEAFTGTSNSF. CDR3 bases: TGTGCCAGCAGTGAAGCTTTCACCGGGACTAGTAATTCCTTC.

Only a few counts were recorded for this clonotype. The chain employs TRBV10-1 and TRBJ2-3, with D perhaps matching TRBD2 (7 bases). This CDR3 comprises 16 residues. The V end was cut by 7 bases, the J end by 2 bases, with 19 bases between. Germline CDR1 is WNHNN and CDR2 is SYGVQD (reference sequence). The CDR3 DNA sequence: TGCGCCAGCAACTCGGGGGGCAGTACCGACACAGATACGCAGTATTTT. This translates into CASNSGGSTDTDTQYF.

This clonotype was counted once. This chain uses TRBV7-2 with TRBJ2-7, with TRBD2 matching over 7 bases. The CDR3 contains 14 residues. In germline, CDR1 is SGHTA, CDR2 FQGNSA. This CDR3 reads CASSLAAGDYEQYV. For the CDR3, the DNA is TGTGCCAGCAGCCTAGCGGCGGGGGACTACGAGCAGTACGTC.

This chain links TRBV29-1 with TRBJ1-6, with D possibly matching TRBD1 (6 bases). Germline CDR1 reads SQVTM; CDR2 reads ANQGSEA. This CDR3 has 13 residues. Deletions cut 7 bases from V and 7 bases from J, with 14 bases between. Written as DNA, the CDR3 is TGCAGCGGACACAGGGTGCGGAATTCACCCCTCCACTTT. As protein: CSGHRVRNSPLHF.

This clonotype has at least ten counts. The CDR3 protein is CSARIPGQESTGELFF. CDR3 DNA sequence: TGCAGTGCTAGGATACCGGGACAGGAATCCACCGGGGAGCTGTTTTTT. The V and J genes are TRBV20-1 and TRBJ2-2; 8 bases are a match to TRBD1. Germline lookup yields CDR1 DFQATT and CDR2 SNEGSKA (reference sequence). V shed 3 bases and J 4 bases; nucleotides not matched to a gene: 10. The CDR3 totals 16 residues.

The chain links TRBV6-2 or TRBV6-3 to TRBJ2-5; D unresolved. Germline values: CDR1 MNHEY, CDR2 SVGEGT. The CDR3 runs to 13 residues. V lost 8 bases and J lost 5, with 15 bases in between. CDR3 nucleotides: TGTGCCAGCTCCCGGGCGCCTGATGAGACCCAGTACTTC. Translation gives CASSRAPDETQYF.

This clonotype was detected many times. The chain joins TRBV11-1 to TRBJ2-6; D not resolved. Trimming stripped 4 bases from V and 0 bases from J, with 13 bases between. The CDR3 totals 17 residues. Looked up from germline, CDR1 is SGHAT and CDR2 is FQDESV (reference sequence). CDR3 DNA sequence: TGTGCCAGCAGCTCCTTCCAGTACGGCTCTGGGGCCAACGTCCTGACTTTC. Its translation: CASSSFQYGSGANVLTF.

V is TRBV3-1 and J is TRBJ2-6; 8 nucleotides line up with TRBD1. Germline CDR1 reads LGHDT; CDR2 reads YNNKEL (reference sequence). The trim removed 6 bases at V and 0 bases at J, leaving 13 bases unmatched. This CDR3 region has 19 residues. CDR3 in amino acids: CASRPNPGTGDSGANVLTF. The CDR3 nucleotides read TGTGCCAGCAGACCTAACCCCGGGACAGGTGACTCTGGGGCCAACGTCCTGACTTTC.

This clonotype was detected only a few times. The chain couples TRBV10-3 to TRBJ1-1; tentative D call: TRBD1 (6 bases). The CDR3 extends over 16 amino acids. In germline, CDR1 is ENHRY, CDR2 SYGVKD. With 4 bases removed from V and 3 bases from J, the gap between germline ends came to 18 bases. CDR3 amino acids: CAISATGQRGDTEAFF. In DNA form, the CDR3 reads TGTGCCATCAGTGCGACCGGGCAGAGGGGGGACACTGAAGCTTTCTTT.

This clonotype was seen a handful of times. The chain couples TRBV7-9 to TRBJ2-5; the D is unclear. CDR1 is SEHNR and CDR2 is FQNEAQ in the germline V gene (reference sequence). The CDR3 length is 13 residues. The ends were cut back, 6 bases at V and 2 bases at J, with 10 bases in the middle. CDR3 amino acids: CASSPQAQETQYF. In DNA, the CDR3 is TGTGCCAGCAGTCCCCAGGCGCAAGAGACCCAGTACTTC. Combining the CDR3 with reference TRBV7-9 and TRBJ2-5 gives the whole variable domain DTGVSQNPRHKITKRGQNVTFRCDPISEHNRLYWYRQTLGQGPEFLTYFQNEAQLEKSRLLSDRFSAERPKGSFSTLEIQRTEQGDSAMYLCASSPQAQETQYFGPGTRLLVL.

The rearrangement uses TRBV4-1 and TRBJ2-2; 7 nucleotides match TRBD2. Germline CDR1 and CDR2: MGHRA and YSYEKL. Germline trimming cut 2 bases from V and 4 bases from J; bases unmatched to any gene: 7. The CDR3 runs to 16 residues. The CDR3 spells CASSQFGLGVTGELFF. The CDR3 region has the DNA TGCGCCAGCAGCCAATTCGGACTAGGAGTCACCGGGGAGCTGTTTTTT.

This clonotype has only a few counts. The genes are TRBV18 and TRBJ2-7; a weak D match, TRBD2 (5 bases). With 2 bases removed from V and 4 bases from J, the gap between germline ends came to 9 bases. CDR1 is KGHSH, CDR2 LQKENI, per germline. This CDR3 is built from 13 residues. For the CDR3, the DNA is TGTGCCAGCTCACCAGGGGAGTTGTACGAGCAGTACGTC. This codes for CASSPGELYEQYV.

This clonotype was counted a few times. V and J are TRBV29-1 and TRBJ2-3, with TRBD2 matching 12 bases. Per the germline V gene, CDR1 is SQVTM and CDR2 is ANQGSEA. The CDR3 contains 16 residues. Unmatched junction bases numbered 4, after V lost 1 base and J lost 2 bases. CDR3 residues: CSVEGLAGESTDTQYF. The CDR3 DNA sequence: TGCAGCGTTGAAGGACTAGCGGGGGAGTCCACAGATACGCAGTATTTT.

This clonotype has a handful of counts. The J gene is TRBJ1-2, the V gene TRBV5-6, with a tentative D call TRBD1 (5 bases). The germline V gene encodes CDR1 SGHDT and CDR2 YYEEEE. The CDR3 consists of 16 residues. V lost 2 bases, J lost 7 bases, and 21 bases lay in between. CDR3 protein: CASSLVGRIPQGGYTF. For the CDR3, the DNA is TGTGCCAGCAGCTTAGTGGGACGGATTCCGCAGGGTGGCTACACCTTC.

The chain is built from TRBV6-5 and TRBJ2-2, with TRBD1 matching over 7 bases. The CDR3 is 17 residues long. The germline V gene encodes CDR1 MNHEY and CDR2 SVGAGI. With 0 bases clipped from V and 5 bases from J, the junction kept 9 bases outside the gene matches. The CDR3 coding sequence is TGTGCCAGCAGTTACTCGTATGAGGGGGCAAGAACCGGGGAGCTGTTTTTT. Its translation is CASSYSYEGARTGELFF.

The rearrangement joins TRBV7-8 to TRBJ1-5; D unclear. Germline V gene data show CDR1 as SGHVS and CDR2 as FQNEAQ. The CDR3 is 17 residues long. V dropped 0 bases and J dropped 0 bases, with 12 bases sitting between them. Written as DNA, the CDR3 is TGTGCCAGCAGCTTAGCTAGCCGTCCCAATAGCAATCAGCCCCAGCATTTT. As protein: CASSLASRPNSNQPQHF.

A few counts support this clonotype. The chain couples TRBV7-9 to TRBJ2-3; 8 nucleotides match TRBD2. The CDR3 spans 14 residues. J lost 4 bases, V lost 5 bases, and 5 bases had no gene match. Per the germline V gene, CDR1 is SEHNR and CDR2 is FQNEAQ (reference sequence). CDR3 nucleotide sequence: TGTGCCAGCAGCGCTGGACTAGCACCAGATACGCAGTATTTT. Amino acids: CASSAGLAPDTQYF.